Below are 30 T cell receptor beta chains sequenced from a single sample in a study of regulatory T cells in long-lasting Graves disease. Arm-PCR with iRepertoire HTBI primers amplified the CDR3 regions for these TCR beta libraries. Via MiXCR, TCRdb re-called the multiplex PCR reads, giving one row per CDR3 protein. Here the sample spans 350,000 to 500,000 distinct CDR3 sequences, approximately 22% being singletons. Time point denoted: persistent/refractory GD, antithyroid drugs over 5 years with positive TRAb. From RNA extracted from PBMCs, the TCR library was made. Specimen: peripheral blood mononuclear cells (PBMCs), collected when the disease was refractory, from a patient treated with antithyroid drugs. These receptors originate from a female donor with Graves disease.

This clonotype has ten or more counts. The V call is TRBV6-2 or TRBV6-3, the J call TRBJ2-7; 8 nucleotides line up with TRBD1. The trim removed 2 bases at V and 6 bases at J, leaving 6 bases unmatched. The CDR3 is 14 amino acids. Per germline, CDR1 MNHEY and CDR2 SVGEGT. The CDR3 loop reads CASSYRGQAREQYF. CDR3 nucleotide sequence: TGTGCCAGCAGTTACCGGGGACAGGCTCGCGAGCAGTACTTC.

A few counts support this clonotype. This chain connects TRBV7-2 to TRBJ2-2; 7 nucleotides line up with TRBD1. With V trimmed by 5 bases and J by 5 bases, 8 bases remained unmatched. The CDR3 sequence is 15 residues long. CDR1 and CDR2 from the germline V gene are SGHTA and FQGNSA. The chain's CDR3 is CASSMRGLRTGELFF. As DNA, the CDR3 is TGTGCCAGCAGCATGAGGGGGCTTCGGACCGGGGAGCTGTTTTTT.

This clonotype was detected ten times or more. J is TRBJ2-5 and V is TRBV19, with D possibly being TRBD2 (5 bases). CDR3 length: 14 residues. Germline V gene lookup returns CDR1 LNHDA and CDR2 SQIVND (reference sequence). V gave up 5 bases and J gave up 5 bases, with 15 bases separating them. The CDR3 protein is CASSRGVGWETQYF. In DNA, the CDR3 is TGTGCCAGTAGTCGGGGAGTCGGTTGGGAGACCCAGTACTTC. Combining the CDR3 with reference TRBV19 and TRBJ2-5 gives the whole variable domain DGGITQSPKYLFRKEGQNVTLSCEQNLNHDAMYWYRQDPGQGLRLIYYSQIVNDFQKGDIAEGYSVSREKKESFPLTVTSAQKNPTAFYLCASSRGVGWETQYFGPGTRLLVL.

Ten or more counts support this clonotype. This rearrangement joins TRBV7-2 to TRBJ2-7, with 8 bases lining up with TRBD2. Germline CDR1 and CDR2: SGHTA and FQGNSA. This CDR3 has 15 residues. The trim removed 6 bases at V and 3 bases at J, leaving 10 bases unmatched. The CDR3 sequence: CASRQLGGRNYEQYF. In nucleotides, the CDR3 is TGTGCCAGCAGACAACTGGGCGGGAGGAACTACGAGCAGTACTTC.

This clonotype was detected a few times. The chain carries TRBV28 and TRBJ2-7; D ambiguous. The CDR3 runs 14 residues. Germline V gene data show CDR1 as MDHEN and CDR2 as SYDVKM. V was pared by 4 bases and J by 3 bases, with 13 bases between. CDR3 residues: CASSYTPYGYEQYF. The CDR3 nucleotides are TGTGCCAGCAGTTACACCCCTTACGGCTACGAGCAGTACTTC.

This clonotype was recorded many times. The rearrangement links TRBV10-3 to TRBJ1-2; D uncertain. The CDR3 contains 12 residues. Trimming stripped 4 bases from V and 7 bases from J, with 10 bases between. Germline CDR1 and CDR2: ENHRY and SYGVKD. In DNA, the CDR3 is TGTGCCATCAGTGTTGGGAGTAGTGGCTACACCTTC. Protein sequence: CAISVGSSGYTF.

This chain links TRBV27 with TRBJ1-5; D uncertain. Per germline, CDR1 MNHEY and CDR2 SMNVEV (reference sequence). Trimming removed 6 bases from V and 0 bases from J, with 12 bases in between. The CDR3 consists of 15 residues. CDR3 protein: CASRISTYSNQPQHF. The CDR3 DNA reads as TGTGCCAGCAGAATATCGACGTATAGCAATCAGCCCCAGCATTTT.

A note on this clonotype: With a much larger clone just one base away, this may be a read error. The V and J genes are TRBV2 and TRBJ2-5; TRBD1 matches 7 bases. V was pared by 4 bases and J by 1 base, with 3 bases of the junction left unmatched. From germline, CDR1 is SNHLY and CDR2 FYNNEI. The CDR3 covers 14 residues. The CDR3 spells CASSGSGGQETQYF. For the CDR3, the DNA is TGTGCCAGCAGTGGGTCAGGGGGCCAAGAGACCCAGTACTTC.

This clonotype was picked up many times. The chain uses TRBV28 and TRBJ2-2; 11 bases are shared with TRBD2. Unmatched junction bases numbered 4, after V lost 10 bases and J lost 3 bases. The CDR3 length is 14 residues. Germline loops: CDR1 MDHEN, CDR2 SYDVKM. CDR3 DNA sequence: TGTGCCACGGTAGCGGGAGGGCACACCGGGGAGCTGTTTTTT. It specifies CATVAGGHTGELFF.

This clonotype was picked up many times. J is TRBJ1-3 and V is TRBV28, with 8 bases lining up with TRBD1. This CDR3 has 15 residues. From germline, CDR1 is MDHEN and CDR2 SYDVKM. After removal of 2 bases from V and 2 bases from J, the junction contained 2 bases not matched to a gene. CDR3 DNA: TGTGCCAGCAGTTTACCCAGGGGGCCTGGAAACACCATATATTTT. This codes for CASSLPRGPGNTIYF.

This clonotype occurred many times. The chain joins TRBV27 to TRBJ2-7; D might be TRBD1 or TRBD2, each matching 5 bases. The CDR3 length is 14 residues. Germline V CDR1 and CDR2: MNHEY, SMNVEV (reference sequence). V was clipped by 2 bases and J by 2 bases, with 10 bases between them. The DNA for the CDR3 is TGTGCCAGCAGTTTAAGGGACGGGCCCTACGAGCAGTACTTC. Encoded protein: CASSLRDGPYEQYF.

The sample holds a few counts of this clonotype. This chain uses TRBV6-6 with TRBJ2-1; 12 positions match TRBD2. CDR1 and CDR2 (germline): MNHNY, SVGAGI (reference sequence). Germline trimming cut 0 bases from V and 8 bases from J; bases unmatched to any gene: 20. The CDR3 runs to 21 residues. The CDR3 DNA follows: TGTGCCAGCAGTTACTCTCTTCGGGCTAGCGGGAGGGGTAGAGATATCGATGAGCAGTTCTTC. This sequence encodes CASSYSLRASGRGRDIDEQFF.

V usage is TRBV2 and J usage is TRBJ2-1, with 15 nucleotides matching TRBD2. V lost 7 bases to trimming and J lost 1 base; unmatched junction nucleotides: 20. In germline, CDR1 is SNHLY, CDR2 FYNNEI. The CDR3 has 22 amino acids. The chain's CDR3 is CASNSIGGVGTSGRRSYNEQFF. Here the CDR3 DNA reads TGTGCCAGCAACTCGATAGGGGGAGTTGGGACTAGCGGGAGGAGATCCTACAATGAGCAGTTCTTC.

This clonotype has a count of ten or more. The gene calls are TRBV6-2 or TRBV6-3 and TRBJ2-7, with D perhaps matching TRBD1 (6 bases). CDR1 MNHEY and CDR2 SVGEGT come from the germline V gene. V was shortened by 0 bases and J by 0 bases, with 12 bases between the two germline ends. The CDR3 extends over 16 amino acids. In nucleotides, the CDR3 is TGTGCCAGCAGTTACTCTTACAGGGTTAGCTCCTACGAGCAGTACTTC. This sequence encodes CASSYSYRVSSYEQYF.

There are a few counts of this clonotype. This rearrangement joins TRBV14 to TRBJ1-2, with 11 bases that match TRBD1. CDR1 is SGHDN, CDR2 FVKESK, per germline. This CDR3 is 16 amino acids long. V was pared by 4 bases and J by 4 bases, with 8 bases of the junction left unmatched. In DNA, the CDR3 is TGTGCCAGCAGCCGGTCTGGGACAGGGGGTGGCTATGGCTACACCTTC. Translated, it gives CASSRSGTGGGYGYTF. Drawing the rest from reference TRBV14 and TRBJ1-2, the complete variable domain is EAGVTQFPSHSVIEKGQTVTLRCDPISGHDNLYWYRRVMGKEIKFLLHFVKESKQDESGMPNNRFLAERTGGTYSTLKVQPAELEDSGVYFCASSRSGTGGGYGYTFGSGTRLTVV.

This clonotype came up many times. The chain is built from TRBV12-3 or TRBV12-4 and TRBJ1-5; 9 nucleotides align to TRBD1. The CDR3 sequence is 15 residues long. The V and J ends lost 6 bases and 4 bases, in that order; junction bases with no gene match: 7. For the CDR3, the DNA is TGTGCCAGCAGACCTTCGACAGGGGGGAATCAGCCCCAGCATTTT. Translating it yields CASRPSTGGNQPQHF.

This clonotype has at least ten counts. This rearrangement joins TRBV18 to TRBJ1-2; D gene uncertain. Germline V lookup: CDR1 KGHSH, CDR2 LQKENI. Trimming cost V 5 bases and J 3 bases, with 13 bases left between them. This CDR3 contains 14 residues. The CDR3 DNA reads TGTGCCAGCTCAACCGAACTCGGGGACTATGGCTACACCTTC. Translated: CASSTELGDYGYTF.

The chain is built from TRBV28 and TRBJ2-1, with 8 positions matching TRBD1. Trimming at V came to 2 bases and at J to 5 bases, leaving 8 bases not matched to a gene. Germline CDR1 is MDHEN and CDR2 is SYDVKM. CDR3 size: 16 residues. This chain's CDR3 is CASSLGTGVVHNEQFF. The CDR3, as DNA: TGTGCCAGCAGTTTAGGGACAGGAGTCGTGCACAATGAGCAGTTCTTC.

This clonotype was counted a few times. The CDR3, as DNA: TGTGCCAGCAGCCTCCGGGCTAGCGGGAGGTACACCGGGGAGCTGTTTTTT. It is translated as CASSLRASGRYTGELFF. This chain links TRBV7-8 with TRBJ2-2, with 11 bases aligning to TRBD2. The CDR3 runs to 17 residues. V trimming: 5 bases; J trimming: 3 bases; junction bases outside the gene matches: 8. The germline CDR1 and CDR2 sequences are SGHVS and FQNEAQ. The whole variable domain, filled in from reference TRBV7-8 and TRBJ2-2, reads GAGVSQSPRYKVAKRGQDVALRCDPISGHVSLFWYQQALGQGPEFLTYFQNEAQLDKSGLPSDRFFAERPEGSVSTLKIQRTQQEDSAVYLCASSLRASGRYTGELFFGEGSRLTVL.

This clonotype is a singleton in its sample. V usage is TRBV9 and J usage is TRBJ2-2; TRBD2 is a possible D gene (6 bases). The V end lost 5 bases, the J end lost 5 bases, and 10 bases lay between the germline ends. CDR3 length: 13 residues. The germline CDR1 and CDR2 sequences are SGDLS and YYNGEE. The CDR3 here is CASRGRRTGELFF. The CDR3, as DNA: TGTGCCAGCAGGGGGAGGCGGACCGGGGAGCTGTTTTTT. Full variable domain (remainder filled in from reference TRBV9 and TRBJ2-2): DSGVTQTPKHLITATGQRVTLRCSPRSGDLSVYWYQQSLDQGLQFLIQYYNGEERAKGNILERFSAQQFPDLHSELNLSSLELGDSALYFCASRGRRTGELFFGEGSRLTVL.

This clonotype has ten or more counts. One end of the junction does not line up with germline, which may come from a read error. CDR3: CASSFPVLFF. DNA of the CDR3: TGTGCCAGCAGTTTCCCCGTGTTGTTCTTC. The chain is built from TRBV28 and TRBJ2-7; D call uncertain. The CDR3 is 10 amino acids. CDR1 is MDHEN, CDR2 SYDVKM, per germline.

This clonotype was seen repeatedly, ten times or more. The rearrangement uses TRBV28 and TRBJ2-7; 7 bases fit TRBD2. After removal of 3 bases from V and 6 bases from J, the junction contained 11 bases not matched to a gene. This CDR3 region has 15 residues. Germline CDR1 reads MDHEN; CDR2 reads SYDVKM. The CDR3 coding sequence is TGTGCCAGCAGTTTCCCGGGGAGGGAGAGGGGCGAGCAGTACTTC. Protein: CASSFPGRERGEQYF.

This clonotype has just one count. The V call is TRBV5-4, the J call TRBJ2-1; D perhaps matches TRBD2 (5 bases). Trimming took 4 bases from V and 9 from J, leaving 20 bases between them. CDR1 and CDR2 from the germline V gene are SGHNT and YYREEE (reference sequence). This CDR3 region has 15 residues. The CDR3 region is CASSLVGGAMGEQFF. The CDR3 DNA is TGTGCCAGCAGCCTCGTAGGAGGAGCAATGGGTGAGCAGTTCTTC.

This clonotype showed up many times. The chain couples TRBV12-3 or TRBV12-4 to TRBJ1-2, with TRBD1 identical over 7 bases. Germline trimming cut 6 bases from V and 0 bases from J; bases unmatched to any gene: 7. The CDR3 sequence is 15 residues long. The CDR3 sequence is CASSLGTAANYGYTF. The CDR3 DNA reads TGTGCCAGCAGCCTCGGGACAGCCGCTAACTATGGCTACACCTTC.

This clonotype was seen many times. The J gene is TRBJ2-7, the V gene TRBV2; D is possibly TRBD1 (6 bases). The CDR3 is 12 amino acids. V lost 10 bases and J 6 bases, leaving 16 bases between the germline ends. Looked up from germline, CDR1 is SNHLY and CDR2 is FYNNEI. The CDR3 sequence is CAIHRELGEQYF. CDR3 in DNA: TGTGCCATCCACAGGGAATTAGGCGAGCAGTACTTC. Together with reference TRBV2 and TRBJ2-7, the CDR3 gives the full variable domain: EPEVTQTPSHQVTQMGQEVILRCVPISNHLYFYWYRQILGQKVEFLVSFYNNEISEKSEIFDDQFSVERPDGSNFTLKIRSTKLEDSAMYFCAIHRELGEQYFGPGTRLTVT.

This clonotype was observed many times. The rearrangement joins TRBV6-1 to TRBJ1-2; D is perhaps TRBD1 (5 bases). In germline, CDR1 is MNHNS, CDR2 SASEGT. V lost 0 bases, J lost 4 bases, and 12 bases lay in between. This CDR3 has 15 residues. CDR3 sequence: CASSEAAGSSYGYTF. CDR3 nucleotide sequence: TGTGCCAGCAGTGAAGCTGCAGGGAGTTCCTATGGCTACACCTTC.

Remarks on this clonotype: A read error is possible here, since a much larger clone lies one base away. The chain is built from TRBV10-3 and TRBJ1-5, with unresolved D. The CDR3 consists of 13 residues. V lost 5 bases to trimming and J lost 7 bases, with 12 bases between them. Germline lookup yields CDR1 ENHRY and CDR2 SYGVKD. DNA of the CDR3: TGTGCCATCAGTTACCAGCAGTGGCAGCCCCAGCATTTT. It is translated as CAISYQQWQPQHF.

This rearrangement joins TRBV11-1 to TRBJ2-1; the D is unclear. V gave up 5 bases and J gave up 6 bases, with 8 bases separating them. The length of the CDR3 is 12 residues. Germline V gene sequence: CDR1 SGHAT, CDR2 FQDESV (reference sequence). CDR3 coding DNA: TGTGCCAGCAGCGATACCGTCAATGAGCAGTTCTTC. Its translation: CASSDTVNEQFF. The full variable domain, its missing parts supplied by reference TRBV11-1 and TRBJ2-1, is EAEVAQSPRYKITEKSQAVAFWCDPISGHATLYWYRQILGQGPELLVQFQDESVVDDSQLPKDRFSAERLKGVDSTLKIQPAELGDSAMYLCASSDTVNEQFFGPGTRLTVL.

The chain uses TRBV28 and TRBJ2-3; the D is unclear. The CDR3 has 15 amino acids. Germline V CDR1 and CDR2: MDHEN, SYDVKM. Between the trimmed V and J ends, which lost 2 bases and 1 base, there was a span of 10 bases. CDR3 in amino acids: CASSLTLQRTDTQYF. The CDR3 DNA reads as TGTGCCAGCAGTTTAACTCTCCAACGCACAGATACGCAGTATTTT. The variable domain in full, with the rest retrieved from reference TRBV28 and TRBJ2-3, is DVKVTQSSRYLVKRTGEKVFLECVQDMDHENMFWYRQDPGLGLRLIYFSYDVKMKEKGDIPEGYSVSREKKERFSLILESASTNQTSMYLCASSLTLQRTDTQYFGPGTRLTVL.

CDR3 protein: CASSYRRGPQHF. The CDR3 region has the DNA TGTGCCAGCAGTTACCGGAGAGGACCCCAGCATTTT. The J gene is TRBJ1-5, the V gene TRBV6-5, with D unclear. The CDR3 is made up of 12 amino acids. Deletions cut 2 bases from V and 10 bases from J, with 9 bases between. Germline CDR1 and CDR2: MNHEY and SVGAGI.